The rows below give T cell receptor beta chains drawn from one sample of a study of shared clonotypes between healthy human individuals. Here immunoSEQ multiplex PCR was the method, and the copy in TCRdb shows in-frame clones only, minus some. The data show hundreds of thousands of clones, with about 78% seen just once and 1.8% held by the top ten. Sequencing was performed on memory CD4+ T cells sorted from blood. The origin of the receptors is a woman in her twenties or thirties in good health. Each CDR3 is given with its conserved first and last residue. A D gene is named only where the DNA matches it firmly. Clone size appears in some rows only: once, few, many, or a class for an expanded clone.

j_call v_call clone_size d_call cdr3_aa cdr3_nt
TRBJ2-1 TRBV30 - - CAWKGTPTYNEQFF TGTGCCTGGAAGGGGACACCTACCTACAATGAGCAGTTCTTC
TRBJ1-5 TRBV28 - - CASSLSPTNQPQHF TGTGCCAGCAGTTTATCCCCAACTAATCAGCCCCAGCATTTT
TRBJ1-1 TRBV6-4 - - CASSDEGGTTEAFF TGTGCCAGCAGTGACGAGGGAGGGACAACTGAAGCTTTCTTT
TRBJ1-2 TRBV11-2 - - CASSLGRGVGGYTF TGTGCCAGCAGCTTAGGCAGAGGGGTCGGTGGCTACACCTTC
TRBJ1-1 TRBV11-2 - - CASSLVVEAFF TGTGCCAGCAGCTTAGTTGTTGAAGCTTTCTTT
TRBJ1-1 TRBV7-9 few - CASSPDRPYTEAFF TGTGCCAGCAGCCCTGACAGGCCCTACACTGAAGCTTTCTTT
TRBJ1-5 TRBV28 - - CASSFRDKGNNQPQHF TGTGCCAGCAGTTTCCGGGACAAAGGTAACAATCAGCCCCAGCATTTT
TRBJ2-5 TRBV5-1 - TRBD1 CASRRMGTDPRETQYF TGCGCCAGCAGACGGATGGGGACAGACCCTCGAGAGACCCAGTACTTC
TRBJ2-5 TRBV4-1 - TRBD2 CASSQAGSGGAGNQETQYF TGCGCCAGCAGCCAAGCTGGTAGCGGGGGTGCGGGGAATCAAGAGACCCAGTACTTC
TRBJ1-1 TRBV5-1 few - CASSRNLNTEAFF TGCGCCAGCAGCCGTAACTTGAACACTGAAGCTTTCTTT
TRBJ2-7 TRBV19 once - CASSRDPYYEQYF TGTGCCAGTAGTCGAGACCCTTACTACGAGCAGTACTTC
TRBJ1-3 TRBV11-2 - - CASSLEPGSSGNTIYF TGTGCCAGCAGCTTAGAGCCCGGGAGCTCTGGAAACACCATATATTTT
TRBJ2-1 TRBV19 - TRBD2 CASSLAEGRSGVNEQFF TGTGCCAGTAGTCTAGCGGAGGGTCGGTCCGGGGTCAATGAGCAGTTCTTC
TRBJ1-2 TRBV7-2 - - CASSEEVYGYTF TGTGCCAGCAGCGAAGAAGTTTATGGCTACACCTTC
TRBJ1-1 TRBV7-2 - TRBD1 CASSLDGGRGPNTEAFF TGTGCCAGCAGCTTAGACGGTGGCAGGGGGCCGAACACTGAAGCTTTCTTT
TRBJ1-2 TRBV6-5 - - CASSYSPGGNYGYTF TGTGCCAGCAGTTACTCGCCGGGGGGAAATTATGGCTACACCTTC
TRBJ1-5 TRBV27 - - CASRPRLNQPQHF TGTGCCAGCAGGCCCAGGTTAAATCAGCCCCAGCATTTT
TRBJ1-2 TRBV5-4 few - CASSLVGQSYGYTF TGTGCCAGCAGCTTGGTTGGACAGAGCTATGGCTACACCTTC
TRBJ2-2 TRBV5-1 - - CASTWSLANTGELFF TGCGCCAGCACTTGGAGCCTCGCGAACACCGGGGAGCTGTTTTTT
TRBJ1-1 TRBV2 - - CASSERGITEAFF TGTGCCAGCAGTGAAAGGGGGATAACTGAAGCTTTCTTT
TRBJ1-2 TRBV14 many - CASSRNDRYGYTF TGTGCCAGCAGCCGGAACGATCGCTATGGCTACACCTTC
TRBJ2-7 TRBV28 - TRBD2 CASQREASSYEQYF TGTGCCAGCCAGCGGGAGGCCTCCTCCTACGAGCAGTACTTC
TRBJ2-7 TRBV7-2 - - CASSAIPGQRGEQYF TGTGCCAGCAGCGCAATACCGGGACAGCGGGGCGAGCAGTACTTC
TRBJ2-3 TRBV10-3 - - CAIRDGHVTSTDTQYF TGTGCCATCAGAGATGGACATGTAACTAGCACAGATACGCAGTATTTT
TRBJ1-5 TRBV19 - - CASSVANTNQPQHF TGTGCCAGTAGTGTGGCAAATACCAATCAGCCCCAGCATTTT
TRBJ1-2 TRBV15 few - CATSRGLSWEGYTF TGTGCCACCAGCAGGGGACTCTCATGGGAGGGCTACACCTTC
TRBJ2-7 TRBV18 - - CASSPRGQGIPYEQYF TGTGCCAGCTCACCTCGAGGGCAGGGTATCCCCTACGAGCAGTACTTC
TRBJ2-5 TRBV5-1 - TRBD2 CASGTSGRAGQETQYF TGCGCCAGCGGGACTAGCGGGAGGGCGGGCCAAGAGACCCAGTACTTC
TRBJ1-5 TRBV28 - - CASRMMGGSHNQPQHF TGTGCCAGCAGGATGATGGGAGGGAGTCACAATCAGCCCCAGCATTTT
TRBJ2-6 TRBV2 few TRBD1 CASRRDSLLSGANVLTF TGTGCCAGCCGCCGGGACAGTTTATTGTCTGGGGCCAACGTCCTGACTTTC
TRBJ1-3 TRBV6-6 - TRBD1 CASSSTGAKGNTIYF TGTGCCAGCAGCAGCACAGGGGCTAAGGGAAACACCATATATTTT
TRBJ2-3 TRBV18 - - CASSTAGADTQYF TGTGCCAGCTCAACGGCTGGCGCAGATACGCAGTATTTT
TRBJ2-7 TRBV27 - - CASASRYSYEQYF TGTGCCAGCGCTAGCCGCTACTCCTACGAGCAGTACTTC
TRBJ2-3 TRBV7-8 - TRBD2 CASSTPAGLNTDTQYF TGTGCCAGCAGCACCCCAGCGGGATTGAACACAGATACGCAGTATTTT
TRBJ1-2 TRBV7-6 - - CASSVQGNYGYTF TGTGCCAGCAGCGTGCAGGGGAACTATGGCTACACCTTC
TRBJ2-5 TRBV5-1 - - CASSLRGETQYF TGCGCCAGCAGCTTGCGAGGTGAGACCCAGTACTTC
TRBJ2-3 TRBV19 - - CASSIDLVSGDTQYF TGTGCCAGTAGTATAGATCTGGTCAGCGGAGATACGCAGTATTTT
TRBJ2-3 TRBV5-1 - TRBD2 CASSSGTVQDTQYF TGCGCCAGCAGTAGCGGGACTGTGCAAGATACGCAGTATTTT
TRBJ2-3 TRBV15 - - CATSRGTRTDTQYF TGTGCCACCAGCAGAGGAACCCGCACAGATACGCAGTATTTT
TRBJ1-2 TRBV6-5 - TRBD1 CASSEQGVRGYTF TGTGCCAGCAGTGAACAGGGGGTGAGGGGCTACACCTTC
TRBJ2-1 TRBV19 many - CASSIYDYNEQFF TGTGCCAGTAGTATTTACGATTACAATGAGCAGTTCTTC
TRBJ2-1 TRBV5-1 - - CASSLAGTPQIDNEQFF TGCGCCAGCAGCTTGGCTGGGACCCCCCAGATAGACAATGAGCAGTTCTTC
TRBJ2-7 TRBV27 once TRBD1 CASSLLTGRVHEQYF TGTGCCAGCAGTTTATTGACAGGGAGAGTCCACGAGCAGTACTTC
TRBJ1-5 TRBV28 - - CASSSVVGKMGNQPQHF TGTGCCAGCAGTTCCGTTGTCGGGAAGATGGGCAATCAGCCCCAGCATTTT
TRBJ2-2 TRBV9 - - CASRRGLASTGELFF TGTGCCAGCAGGAGGGGATTAGCGTCAACCGGGGAGCTGTTTTTT